These T cell receptor beta chains were read from a single sample in a study of T-cell reconstitution after alpha-beta-depleted transplantation in children. TCRdb redid the calling of the PCR reads with MiXCR, one entry per CDR3 protein. The sample records over 80,000 distinct CDR3 sequences, under 25% being singletons. Specimen: PBMCs, collected before TCRalphabeta/CD19-depleted stem cell transplant. The source is a boy aged 2 to 9 with acute lymphoblastic leukemia, due to receive a stem cell transplant. Each CDR3 is given with its conserved first and last residue. D genes are given only for firm matches. Part of the rows lack a size; the others show once, few, many or a class for expanded clones.

TRBD1	-	TRBV27	TRBJ2-7	CASSRDRGGYGSYEQYF	TGTGCCAGCAGCAGAGACAGGGGAGGTTATGGTTCCTACGAGCAGTACTTC
TRBD2	-	TRBV20-1	TRBJ2-1	CSASPLAAYNEQFF	TGCAGTGCTAGCCCACTAGCGGCATACAATGAGCAGTTCTTC
TRBD2	many	TRBV5-1	TRBJ2-1	CASSLGLAVEQFF	TGCGCCAGCAGCTTGGGACTAGCCGTTGAGCAGTTCTTC
-	-	TRBV7-3	TRBJ2-3	CASSPGGGLGDTQYF	TGTGCCAGCAGCCCTGGGGGGGGGCTAGGAGATACGCAGTATTTT
-	-	TRBV12-3/TRBV12-4	TRBJ2-1	CASSPRQGGSYNEQFF	TGTGCCAGCAGTCCCCGACAGGGAGGCTCCTACAATGAGCAGTTCTTC
-	few	TRBV5-1	TRBJ2-3	CASSPIPGGTDTQYF	TGCGCCAGCAGCCCCATCCCGGGCGGCACAGATACGCAGTATTTT
TRBD1	-	TRBV4-1	TRBJ1-1	CASSQIRTGGTEAFF	TGCGCCAGCAGCCAAATAAGGACAGGGGGCACTGAAGCTTTCTTT
TRBD1	few	TRBV28	TRBJ2-7	CASWYRGSYEQYF	TGTGCCAGCTGGTACAGGGGCTCCTACGAGCAGTACTTC
-	-	TRBV5-1	TRBJ1-5	CASSAYSNQPQHF	TGCGCCAGCAGCGCATATAGCAATCAGCCCCAGCATTTT
-	many	TRBV5-1	TRBJ2-5	CASSLVVGAETQYF	TGCGCCAGCAGCTTGGTGGTGGGGGCAGAGACCCAGTACTTC
-	-	TRBV29-1	TRBJ2-1	CSAEGGGRFYNEQFF	TGCAGCGCCGAGGGCGGAGGGAGATTTTACAATGAGCAGTTCTTC
TRBD1	few	TRBV14	TRBJ2-7	CASSQVSGTGPYEQYF	TGTGCCAGCAGCCAAGTGTCCGGGACAGGACCCTACGAGCAGTACTTC
TRBD2	many	TRBV20-1	TRBJ2-2	CSARYPSGVSGELFF	TGCAGTGCTAGATACCCTAGCGGAGTGTCCGGGGAGCTGTTTTTT
-	-	TRBV9	TRBJ2-1	CASSVEGSGGTYNEQFF	TGTGCCAGCAGCGTAGAAGGTAGCGGAGGGACTTACAATGAGCAGTTCTTC
-	-	TRBV12-3/TRBV12-4	TRBJ2-1	CASSLRPANEQFF	TGTGCCAGCAGTCTCCGGCCGGCCAATGAGCAGTTCTTC
TRBD2	few	TRBV10-3	TRBJ2-7	CAISESSFGLAEPEQYF	TGTGCCATCAGTGAGTCCAGTTTTGGGCTAGCGGAACCTGAGCAGTACTTC
-	-	TRBV6-1	TRBJ2-5	CASIPPGRTQETQYF	TGTGCCAGCATCCCGCCCGGGAGAACCCAAGAGACCCAGTACTTC
-	-	TRBV21-1	TRBJ1-5	CASSKEWTDRGNQPQHF	TGTGCCAGCAGCAAAGAGTGGACTGACAGGGGCAATCAGCCCCAGCATTTT
TRBD1	-	TRBV9	TRBJ1-2	CASSAGTGTGSVYYGYTF	TGTGCCAGCAGCGCTGGAACAGGGACAGGGAGCGTGTATTATGGCTACACCTTC
-	-	TRBV7-9	TRBJ2-2	CASSLKRAANTGELFF	TGTGCCAGCAGCTTAAAGCGCGCGGCGAACACCGGGGAGCTGTTTTTT
TRBD2	few	TRBV10-3	TRBJ2-2	CAIGGTSGGTANTGELFF	TGTGCCATCGGAGGGACTAGCGGAGGGACGGCGAACACCGGGGAGCTGTTTTTT
-	-	TRBV24-1	TRBJ2-3	CATSDLAGHTDTQYF	TGTGCCACCAGTGATTTGGCGGGTCACACAGATACGCAGTATTTT
TRBD1	-	TRBV27	TRBJ1-6	CASSGTGGVSPLHF	TGTGCCAGCAGTGGTACAGGGGGCGTTTCACCCCTCCACTTT
-	few	TRBV7-8	TRBJ1-1	CASSLVPGDNTEAFF	TGTGCCAGCAGCTTAGTTCCAGGCGACAACACTGAAGCTTTCTTT
TRBD2	few	TRBV4-3	TRBJ2-1	CASSQGVPGLAGADEQFF	TGCGCCAGCAGCCAAGGGGTTCCAGGACTAGCGGGAGCCGATGAGCAGTTCTTC
TRBD2	few	TRBV12-3/TRBV12-4	TRBJ2-2	CASSLTPGGRGRGGELFF	TGTGCCAGCAGTTTAACCCCGGGGGGGCGCGGCCGGGGCGGGGAGCTGTTTTTT
TRBD2	few	TRBV20-1	TRBJ2-3	CSARPGLAGSTDTQYF	TGCAGTGCTAGGCCGGGACTAGCGGGGAGCACAGATACGCAGTATTTT
-	few	TRBV20-1	TRBJ2-5	CSARVTGGIETQYF	TGCAGTGCTAGAGTGACGGGTGGTATAGAGACCCAGTACTTC
TRBD2	few	TRBV9	TRBJ2-3	CASSASGGAVGTDTQYF	TGTGCCAGCAGCGCTAGCGGAGGGGCGGTAGGCACAGATACGCAGTATTTT
-	-	TRBV7-2	TRBJ2-3	CASSTHQADTQYF	TGTGCCAGCAGCACCCACCAGGCGGATACGCAGTATTTT
-	few	TRBV10-3	TRBJ2-3	CAISENLRDTQYF	TGTGCCATCAGTGAGAATTTGAGAGATACGCAGTATTTT
-	many	TRBV10-3	TRBJ2-5	CAISGGETQYF	TGTGCCATCAGTGGGGGAGAGACCCAGTACTTC
TRBD2	-	TRBV29-1	TRBJ2-7	CSVEGLAGNEQYF	TGCAGCGTTGAAGGGCTAGCGGGAAACGAGCAGTACTTC
-	-	TRBV20-1	TRBJ1-1	CSAPLGVEAFF	TGCAGTGCCCCCTTGGGTGTAGAAGCTTTCTTT
-	-	TRBV28	TRBJ2-5	CASSLMGEGKTQYF	TGTGCCAGCAGTTTAATGGGGGAAGGAAAGACCCAGTACTTC